This T cell receptor (beta chain) was recovered during a study of response to subunit inactivated influenza vaccine. The germline V gene encodes CDR1 MNHNS and CDR2 SASEGT. CDR3 length: 15 residues. Trimming pared 3 bases from V and 1 base from J, leaving 12 bases between. TCRdb reprocessed the RT-PCR reads with MiXCR, giving one entry per CDR3 protein. The sample consists of about 650,000 distinct CDR3 sequences, 15% to 18% of them appearing once. Study findings and constraints: With each seasonal influenza vaccination, the authors suggested, few new T cells are recruited.

This clonotype was picked up many times. The antigen remains unidentified. The sequencing here drew on PBMCs from blood, taken 11 to 12 days after vaccination. The clonotype originates from a man aged 50-59 years who received an inactivated influenza vaccine. This chain uses TRBV6-1 with TRBJ2-5, with D perhaps TRBD2 (6 bases). DNA for the CDR3: TGTGCCAGCAGTGACGGTGGGGGGACCCAAGAGACCCAGTACTTC. Amino acid sequence: CASSDGGGTQETQYF.